One and the same sample provided the 32 T cell receptor beta chains below, sequenced in a study of cytomegalovirus exposure and HLA in healthy donors. Primers included in the PCR were 60 Vbeta and 13 Jbeta primers. Using immunoSEQ multiplex PCR, the repertoire was profiled, and TCRdb retains in-frame clones only, with some absent. The table lists 150,000 to 200,000 clones, over 65% of them singletons. Sequences were obtained from PBMCs. All receptors come from a woman between 40 and 50 years old in good health and CMV-seronegative.

This rearrangement joins TRBV2 to TRBJ1-1; 9 bases line up with TRBD1. From germline, CDR1 is SNHLY and CDR2 FYNNEI. J gave up 2 bases and V 9 bases, and 4 bases lay outside the gene matches. The length of the CDR3 is 13 residues. The CDR3 reads CARGDRVNTEAFF. CDR3 bases: TGTGCCAGGGGGGACAGGGTTAACACTGAAGCTTTCTTT.

The chain links TRBV19 to TRBJ1-5; weak D call: TRBD1 (5 bases). The CDR3 extends over 15 amino acids. Germline lookup yields CDR1 LNHDA and CDR2 SQIVND (reference sequence). V was cut by 10 bases and J by 0 bases, with 16 bases left in between. CDR3: CATAAGIGSNQPQHF. CDR3 coding DNA: TGTGCCACCGCGGCAGGGATTGGTAGCAATCAGCCCCAGCATTTT.

This chain uses TRBV28 with TRBJ1-4; TRBD1 matches at 7 bases. The CDR3 is 13 amino acids. V was clipped by 6 bases and J by 7 bases; unmatched bases: 5. Germline V gene sequence: CDR1 MDHEN, CDR2 SYDVKM. In DNA, the CDR3 is TGTGCCAGCAGCCCCCAGGGGGGTGAAAAACTGTTTTTT. This encodes CASSPQGGEKLFF.

V and J are TRBV5-1 and TRBJ2-3, with D unclear. The CDR3 totals 13 residues. V lost 0 bases, J lost 6 bases, and 8 bases lay in between. The V gene's germline CDR1 is SGHRS and CDR2 YFSETQ. The CDR3 here is CASSLVARDTQYF. In DNA, the CDR3 is TGCGCCAGCAGCTTGGTAGCACGGGATACGCAGTATTTT.

The V and J genes are TRBV27 and TRBJ2-3; 8 nucleotides align to TRBD2. This CDR3 spans 15 amino acids. The J segment lost 7 bases and the V segment lost 3 bases, leaving 9 bases of the junction unmatched. Germline assignment: CDR1 MNHEY and CDR2 SMNVEV (reference sequence). CDR3 nucleotides: TGTGCCAGCAGTTTGTGGCGGACTAGCAGCAATACGCAGTATTTT. Amino acids: CASSLWRTSSNTQYF.

The gene calls are TRBV28 and TRBJ1-1; D is possibly TRBD1 (5 bases). V was cut by 5 bases and J by 8 bases, with 12 bases left in between. The CDR3 totals 12 residues. CDR1 and CDR2 from the germline V gene are MDHEN and SYDVKM. CDR3 DNA sequence: TGTGCCAGCAGTATAGGGGCAGGGGAAGCTTTCTTT. This codes for CASSIGAGEAFF.

The chain recombines TRBV6-6 with TRBJ2-3; D perhaps matches TRBD2 (6 bases). V lost 8 bases and J 2 bases, leaving 8 bases between the germline ends. The V gene's germline CDR1 is MNHNY and CDR2 SVGAGI (reference sequence). The CDR3 length is 12 residues. DNA for the CDR3: TGTGCCAGCGGCGGGGTCACAGATACGCAGTATTTT. This gives the protein CASGGVTDTQYF.

The gene calls are TRBV6-4 and TRBJ1-1; possible D gene TRBD1, 5 bases. V was cut by 3 bases and J by 2 bases, with 10 bases left in between. This CDR3 region has 14 residues. Germline lookup yields CDR1 MRHNA and CDR2 SNTAGT. The DNA of the CDR3 is TGTGCCAGCAGTGAGTGGGGGGATAACACTGAAGCTTTCTTT. Translation gives CASSEWGDNTEAFF.

The chain uses TRBV4-1 and TRBJ1-5; D gene ambiguous. Trimming left V 4 bases short and J 7 bases short, with 17 bases between. The CDR3 contains 15 residues. Germline V lookup: CDR1 MGHRA, CDR2 YSYEKL. CDR3 coding DNA: TGCGCCAGCAGCCTAAACCTGATTGACGGGCAGCCCCAGCATTTT. This encodes CASSLNLIDGQPQHF.

The V gene is TRBV5-1, the J gene TRBJ1-5; possible D gene TRBD1, 6 bases. Germline V lookup: CDR1 SGHRS, CDR2 YFSETQ. CDR3 length equals 14 residues. Trimming stripped 0 bases from V and 11 bases from J, with 15 bases between. CDR3 DNA: TGCGCCAGCAGCTTGGACTGGCTCTCAGGGGCCCAGCATTTT. The encoded protein is CASSLDWLSGAQHF.

This chain links TRBV18 with TRBJ1-2, with D possibly TRBD1 on 6 matching bases. The CDR3 consists of 15 residues. V lost 3 bases and J 0 bases, leaving 11 bases between the germline ends. The germline gives CDR1 KGHSH, CDR2 LQKENI. Here the CDR3 reads CASSPPTGTNYGYTF. The CDR3 DNA reads TGTGCCAGCTCACCCCCAACAGGGACTAACTATGGCTACACCTTC.

The chain carries TRBV6-1 and TRBJ2-1, with a weak D call TRBD1 (5 bases). The V and J ends lost 10 bases and 7 bases respectively, with 20 bases between them. The CDR3 runs to 14 residues. The V gene's germline CDR1 is MNHNS and CDR2 SASEGT. CDR3 amino acids: CAILQGSPQNEQFF. As DNA, the CDR3 is TGTGCCATCCTCCAGGGAAGTCCCCAGAATGAGCAGTTCTTC.

V usage is TRBV12-5 and J usage is TRBJ1-1; perhaps TRBD1 as D (6 bases). This CDR3 has 13 residues. Trimming removed 1 base at V and 5 bases at J, with 8 bases between. In germline, CDR1 is LGHNT, CDR2 FRNRAP. CDR3 DNA: TGTGCTAGTGGTTTGGCAGGGGTGACTGAAGCTTTCTTT. Translation: CASGLAGVTEAFF.

This chain connects TRBV5-1 to TRBJ2-5, with D unresolved. V shed 0 bases and J shed 2 bases, with 8 bases lying between them. This CDR3 contains 14 residues. The germline V gene encodes CDR1 SGHRS and CDR2 YFSETQ. In DNA, the CDR3 is TGCGCCAGCAGCTTGGGGGCCTTACAAGAGACCCAGTACTTC. Translation: CASSLGALQETQYF.

This sequence joins TRBV28 and TRBJ2-7; 7 bases are a match to TRBD2. Germline V CDR1 and CDR2: MDHEN, SYDVKM. V lost 6 bases and J lost 3; bases outside the gene matches: 8. The CDR3 spans 14 residues. DNA of the CDR3: TGTGCCAGCAGAGTGGCGGGGGTCAACTACGAGCAGTACTTC. Its translation is CASRVAGVNYEQYF.

The chain couples TRBV27 to TRBJ1-2; TRBD1 might be the D (6 bases). The CDR3 covers 13 residues. Germline V gene lookup returns CDR1 MNHEY and CDR2 SMNVEV (reference sequence). Trimming removed 2 bases from V and 3 bases from J, with 7 bases in between. As DNA, the CDR3 is TGTGCCAGCAGTTTAAACAGGGACTATGGCTACACCTTC. This gives the protein CASSLNRDYGYTF.

The chain links TRBV7-6 to TRBJ2-7; the D gene is possibly TRBD1 (7 bases). In germline, CDR1 is SGHVS, CDR2 FNYEAQ. Trimming removed 5 bases from V and 6 bases from J, with 14 bases in between. There are 13 residues in the CDR3. The CDR3 is CASSRTGEAEQYF. The CDR3 DNA reads as TGTGCCAGCAGCCGCACAGGGGAGGCCGAGCAGTACTTC.

The CDR3 nucleotides are TGTGCCAGCAGCGTATCGGAGGGAAGTACCGGGGAGCTGTTTTTT. This codes for CASSVSEGSTGELFF. The rearrangement uses TRBV9 and TRBJ2-2; maybe TRBD2 (6 bases). Per the germline V gene, CDR1 is SGDLS and CDR2 is YYNGEE. The ends were cut back, 1 base at V and 5 bases at J, with 12 bases in the middle. The CDR3 is 15 amino acids.

This chain uses TRBV5-6 with TRBJ2-7, with D perhaps TRBD1 (6 bases). The CDR3 sequence is 14 residues long. The germline gives CDR1 SGHDT, CDR2 YYEEEE. Trimming removed 2 bases from V and 4 bases from J, with 13 bases in between. In nucleotides, the CDR3 is TGTGCCAGCAGCTTCCAGGGGCCGCGATACGAGCAGTACTTC. This gives the protein CASSFQGPRYEQYF.

The chain employs TRBV10-1 and TRBJ2-5; 7 nucleotides line up with TRBD1. The DNA end lines up better with TRBJ2-7; the J call may be wrong. This CDR3 has 15 residues. Germline V lookup: CDR1 WNHNN, CDR2 SYGVQD (reference sequence). CDR3 region: CASSESAGGTYEQYF. In DNA form, the CDR3 reads TGCGCCAGCAGTGAGTCGGCAGGGGGAACCTACGAGCAGTACTTC.

This clone was found a few times. The chain joins TRBV19 to TRBJ1-1; the D gene is possibly TRBD1 (5 bases). Germline V gene sequence: CDR1 LNHDA, CDR2 SQIVND (reference sequence). The CDR3 totals 14 residues. Trimming stripped 1 base from V and 4 bases from J, with 10 bases between. CDR3: CASSIVGGFTEAFF. CDR3 sequence (DNA): TGTGCCAGTAGTATAGTTGGGGGGTTCACTGAAGCTTTCTTT.

This clone occurred a few times. The chain links TRBV5-1 to TRBJ1-6; 10 bases are shared with TRBD1. Germline V gene sequence: CDR1 SGHRS, CDR2 YFSETQ. The J segment lost 7 bases and the V segment lost 4 bases, leaving 5 bases of the junction unmatched. This CDR3 has 15 residues. CDR3 DNA: TGCGCCAGCAGCCCAGGACAGGGGGAAAATTCACCCCTCCACTTT. It yields the protein CASSPGQGENSPLHF.

The V gene is TRBV12-5, the J gene TRBJ2-3; maybe TRBD2 (6 bases). Germline V lookup: CDR1 LGHNT, CDR2 FRNRAP. V was shortened by 7 bases and J by 3 bases, with 14 bases between the two germline ends. The CDR3 has 14 residues. CDR3 nucleotide sequence: TGTGCTAGTGACTCCCCTAGCGCGACAGATACGCAGTATTTT. Translation gives CASDSPSATDTQYF.

This chain joins TRBV4-1 and TRBJ1-6; 9 bases map to TRBD1. This CDR3 is built from 17 residues. V lost 1 base, J lost 7 bases, and 8 bases stayed unmatched. Germline V lookup: CDR1 MGHRA, CDR2 YSYEKL. The DNA of the CDR3 is TGCGCCAGCAGCCAAGGCCAACAGGGGGCCCGCAATTCACCCCTCCACTTT. Translated: CASSQGQQGARNSPLHF.

The chain uses TRBV5-1 and TRBJ2-5; 15 nucleotides match TRBD2. The CDR3 contains 16 residues. The germline V gene encodes CDR1 SGHRS and CDR2 YFSETQ. The junction had 5 bases not matched to a gene; V was cut back by 3 bases and J by 5 bases. CDR3 region: CASSWGLAGGDETQYF. DNA of the CDR3: TGCGCCAGCAGCTGGGGACTAGCGGGGGGCGATGAGACCCAGTACTTC.

This sequence joins TRBV2 and TRBJ2-1; a possible D gene is TRBD2 (6 bases). V lost 6 bases and J 9 bases, leaving 15 bases between the germline ends. The length of the CDR3 is 13 residues. Per germline, CDR1 SNHLY and CDR2 FYNNEI. CDR3 coding DNA: TGTGCCAGCAGCCTAACTAGCCGGGGTGAGCAGTTCTTC. Translating gives CASSLTSRGEQFF.

The chain has TRBV25-1 and TRBJ1-1; D is perhaps TRBD1 (5 bases). From germline, CDR1 is MGHDK and CDR2 SYGVNS. This CDR3 comprises 15 residues. The ends were cut back, 9 bases at V and 0 bases at J, with 17 bases in the middle. The CDR3 spells CASSERQGMNTEAFF. Here the CDR3 DNA reads TGTGCCAGTTCCGAAAGGCAGGGAATGAACACTGAAGCTTTCTTT.

V and J are TRBV6-5 and TRBJ1-3; D is uncertain. There are 14 residues in the CDR3. The ends were cut back, 7 bases at V and 0 bases at J, with 10 bases in the middle. The V gene's germline CDR1 is MNHEY and CDR2 SVGAGI. This CDR3 is CASKTANSGNTIYF. CDR3 nucleotides: TGTGCCAGCAAAACTGCGAACTCTGGAAACACCATATATTTT.

This chain links TRBV4-1 with TRBJ2-7; 9 positions agree with TRBD2. J lost 7 bases, V lost 5 bases, and 18 bases had no gene match. Germline lookup yields CDR1 MGHRA and CDR2 YSYEKL. The CDR3 is made up of 17 amino acids. The DNA for the CDR3 is TGCGCCAGCAGCTACGTTGATTTGGGACTAGCCTCACGAGAGCAGTACTTC. Translation gives CASSYVDLGLASREQYF.

The V gene is TRBV18, the J gene TRBJ2-7; possibly TRBD1 for D (5 bases). In germline, CDR1 is KGHSH, CDR2 LQKENI. This CDR3 is 14 amino acids long. Trimming pared 2 bases from V and 2 bases from J, leaving 10 bases between. The CDR3, as DNA: TGTGCCAGCTCACCAGACGACAGAGCCTACGAGCAGTACTTC. It is translated as CASSPDDRAYEQYF.

This chain uses TRBV5-1 with TRBJ2-5, with 9 bases that match TRBD2. TRBJ2-7 matches the DNA end more closely, so the J call is doubtful. This CDR3 is built from 17 residues. From germline, CDR1 is SGHRS and CDR2 YFSETQ. The CDR3 bases are TGCGCCAGCAGCCCCGAGAAGGGGCGGGGGGGATCCTACGAGCAGTACTTC. It is translated as CASSPEKGRGGSYEQYF.

This chain uses TRBV4-2 with TRBJ1-2; D is unresolved. CDR3 length equals 16 residues. V shed 0 bases and J shed 0 bases, with 11 bases lying between them. Germline values: CDR1 LGHNA, CDR2 YNFKEQ. This chain's CDR3 is CASSQDATSPNYGYTF. The CDR3 DNA reads TGTGCCAGCAGCCAAGATGCGACTAGCCCTAACTATGGCTACACCTTC.